The clone carrying this TCR beta chain was seen more than once but under ten times. What it binds is unknown. This entry belongs to a study of response to subunit inactivated influenza vaccine. The study, taken as a whole, reports: Authors suggested each seasonal influenza vaccination recruits few new T cells.

This CDR3 is built from 17 residues. Germline V gene data show CDR1 as LGHNA and CDR2 as YSLEER. V lost 3 bases to trimming and J lost 1 base, with 19 bases between them. TCRdb independently ran MiXCR on the RT-PCR reads; one entry per CDR3 protein. The sample records hundreds of thousands of distinct CDR3 sequences, more than 9% being singletons. The sample here was non-naive T cells sorted from PBMCs, taken 14 days before vaccination. The J gene is TRBJ2-7, the V gene TRBV4-3; possibly TRBD2 for D (5 bases). This TCR came from a man aged 50-60 years who received an inactivated influenza vaccine. CDR3 nucleotides: TGCGCCAGCAGCCAGGCCGTCGTTGGACTCGATTCCTACGAGCAGTACTTC. Its translation: CASSQAVVGLDSYEQYF.